This entry lists 4 T cell receptor beta chains sequenced from one sample in a study of T-cell memory formation after mild COVID-19. TCRdb re-called the 5' RACE reads through MiXCR, storing one row per CDR3 protein. The sample holds about 110,000 distinct CDR3 sequences; around 17% are singletons and the top ten take approximately 5.5%. The sequenced sample was PBMCs or a T cell subset sorted from them (not recorded which). The origin of the receptors is a young man who had mild COVID-19 (a few samples of this study predate the infection). Cell type and time point are not known.

This chain uses TRBV6-2 or TRBV6-3 with TRBJ2-2, with unresolved D. CDR3 length: 16 amino acids. Trimming removed 6 bases at V and 5 bases at J, with 19 bases between. Germline loops: CDR1 MNHEY, CDR2 SVGEGT. The CDR3 is CASSPQWGWGTGELFF. CDR3 nucleotides: TGTGCCAGCAGCCCGCAGTGGGGTTGGGGTACCGGGGAGCTGTTTTTT.

This clonotype was counted between two and nine times. V is TRBV15 and J is TRBJ2-1; the D gene is possibly TRBD1 (5 bases). CDR1 is LNHNV and CDR2 is YYDKDF in the germline V gene (reference sequence). Trimming took 1 base from V and 9 from J, leaving 7 bases between them. CDR3 length equals 12 residues. CDR3 in amino acids: CATSRGRAEQFF. In DNA, the CDR3 is TGTGCCACCAGCAGAGGCAGGGCTGAGCAGTTCTTC.

The chain joins TRBV7-2 to TRBJ2-1; 7 bases line up with TRBD2. This CDR3 is 13 amino acids long. In germline, CDR1 is SGHTA, CDR2 FQGNSA. V gave up 0 bases and J gave up 9 bases; unmatched junction bases: 2. In DNA form, the CDR3 reads TGTGCCAGCAGCTTAGCCGGGGAGGGTGAGCAGTTCTTC. It specifies CASSLAGEGEQFF.

CDR3 in amino acids: CASKPQGDRYGYTF. In DNA form, the CDR3 reads TGTGCCAGCAAACCCCAAGGGGACCGATATGGCTACACCTTC. The V gene is TRBV12-3 or TRBV12-4, the J gene TRBJ1-2; possible D gene TRBD1, 5 bases. Trimming left V 7 bases short and J 5 bases short, with 17 bases between. The CDR3 has 14 amino acids.